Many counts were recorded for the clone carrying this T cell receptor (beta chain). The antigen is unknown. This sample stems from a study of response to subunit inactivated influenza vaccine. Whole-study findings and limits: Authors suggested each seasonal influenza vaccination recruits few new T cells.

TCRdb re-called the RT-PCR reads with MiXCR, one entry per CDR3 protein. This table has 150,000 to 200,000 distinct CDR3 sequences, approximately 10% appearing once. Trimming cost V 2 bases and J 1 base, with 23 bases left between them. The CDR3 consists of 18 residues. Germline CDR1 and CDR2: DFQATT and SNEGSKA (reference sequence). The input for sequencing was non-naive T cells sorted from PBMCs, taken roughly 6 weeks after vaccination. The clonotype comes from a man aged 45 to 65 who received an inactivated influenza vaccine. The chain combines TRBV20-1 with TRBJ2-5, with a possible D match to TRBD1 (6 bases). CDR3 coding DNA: TGCAGTGCTAGACCAAGGACAGTCGACCACCTTTTCCAAGAGACCCAGTACTTC. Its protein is CSARPRTVDHLFQETQYF.